What follows is one T cell receptor (beta chain) and its context. Its antigen is not known. The sample originates from a study of shared clonotypes between healthy human individuals. Study-level points and caveats: Rarefaction revealed incomplete sorted-subset sequencing despite large depth.

Deep-level running was used for the assay. This table comes from immunoSEQ multiplex PCR, and its TCRdb copy is limited to in-frame clones, with some not included. The table includes some 2,500,000 clones, about 90% detected once. The sequenced sample was naive CD4+ T cells from PBMCs. Sample subset: CD45RA+ positively selected. The receptor's source is a young man in good health. Some clones in this sample may be carry-over from other donors' samples.

CDR3 residues: CASSTGTDSGANVLTF. In nucleotides, the CDR3 is TGTGCCAGTTCGACAGGGACGGACTCTGGGGCCAACGTCCTGACTTTC. The chain recombines TRBV19 with TRBJ2-6; 7 bases are shared with TRBD1. The V and J ends lost 8 bases and 0 bases, in that order; junction bases with no gene match: 7. The CDR3 totals 16 residues. Per the germline V gene, CDR1 is LNHDA and CDR2 is SQIVND (reference sequence).